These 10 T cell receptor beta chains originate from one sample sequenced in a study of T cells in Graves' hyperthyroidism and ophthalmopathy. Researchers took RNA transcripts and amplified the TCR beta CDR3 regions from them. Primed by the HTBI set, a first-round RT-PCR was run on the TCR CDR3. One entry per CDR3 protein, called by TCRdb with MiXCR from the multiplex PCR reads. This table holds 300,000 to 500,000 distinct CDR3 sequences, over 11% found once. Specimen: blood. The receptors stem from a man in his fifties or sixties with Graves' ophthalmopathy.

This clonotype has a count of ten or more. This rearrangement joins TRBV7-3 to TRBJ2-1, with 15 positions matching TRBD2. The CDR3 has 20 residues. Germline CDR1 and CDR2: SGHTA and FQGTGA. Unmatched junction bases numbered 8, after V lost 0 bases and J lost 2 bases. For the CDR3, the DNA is TGTGCCAGCAGCTTAACGCGAGGACTAGCGGGAGGGCCGACCTACAATGAGCAGTTCTTC. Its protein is CASSLTRGLAGGPTYNEQFF. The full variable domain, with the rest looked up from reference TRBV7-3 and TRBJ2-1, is GAGVSQTPSNKVTEKGKYVELRCDPISGHTALYWYRQSLGQGPEFLIYFQGTGAADDSGLPNDRFFAVRPEGSVSTLKIQRTERGDSAVYLCASSLTRGLAGGPTYNEQFFGPGTRLTVL.

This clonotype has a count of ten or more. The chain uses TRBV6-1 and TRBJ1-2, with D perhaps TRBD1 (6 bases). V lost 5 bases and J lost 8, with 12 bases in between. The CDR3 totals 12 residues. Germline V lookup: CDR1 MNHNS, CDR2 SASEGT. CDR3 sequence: CASSQGGLGYTF. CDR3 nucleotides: TGTGCCAGCAGTCAAGGGGGTTTAGGCTACACCTTC.

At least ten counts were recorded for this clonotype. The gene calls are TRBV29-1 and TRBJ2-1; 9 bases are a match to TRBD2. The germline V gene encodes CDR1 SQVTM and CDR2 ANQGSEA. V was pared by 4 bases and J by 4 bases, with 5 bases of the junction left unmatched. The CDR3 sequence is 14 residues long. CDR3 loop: CSVAALAGYNEQFF. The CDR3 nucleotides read TGCAGCGTTGCAGCGCTAGCGGGGTACAATGAGCAGTTCTTC.

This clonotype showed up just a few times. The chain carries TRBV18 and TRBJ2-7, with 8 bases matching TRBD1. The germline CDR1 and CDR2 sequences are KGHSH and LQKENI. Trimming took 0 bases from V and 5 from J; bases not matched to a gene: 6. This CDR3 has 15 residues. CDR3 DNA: TGTGCCAGCTCACCACCCTCGGACAGGGCCGACGAGCAGTACTTC. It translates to CASSPPSDRADEQYF.

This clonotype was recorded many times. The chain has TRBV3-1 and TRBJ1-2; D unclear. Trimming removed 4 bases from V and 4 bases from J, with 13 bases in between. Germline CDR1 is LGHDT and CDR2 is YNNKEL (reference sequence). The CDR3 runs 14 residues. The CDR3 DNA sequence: TGTGCCAGCAGCCGGTCCGGGCCTTCCTATGGCTACACCTTC. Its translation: CASSRSGPSYGYTF.

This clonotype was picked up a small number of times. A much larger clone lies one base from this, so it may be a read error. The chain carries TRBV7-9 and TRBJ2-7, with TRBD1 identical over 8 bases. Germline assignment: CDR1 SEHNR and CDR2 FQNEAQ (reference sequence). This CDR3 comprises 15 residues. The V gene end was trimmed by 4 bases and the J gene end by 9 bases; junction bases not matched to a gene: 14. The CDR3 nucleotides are TGTGCCAGCAGCTCTCCCGGGACAGGACGAGTAGGGCAGTACTTC. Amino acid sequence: CASSSPGTGRVGQYF.

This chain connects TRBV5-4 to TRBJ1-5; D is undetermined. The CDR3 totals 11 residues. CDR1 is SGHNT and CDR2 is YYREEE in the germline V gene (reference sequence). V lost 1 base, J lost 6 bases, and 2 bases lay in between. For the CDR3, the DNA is TGTGCCAGCAGCTTGCCTCAGCCCCAGCATTTT. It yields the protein CASSLPQPQHF.

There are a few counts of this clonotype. The CDR3 DNA sequence: TGCGCCAGCAGCCAAGAGGGCACGGGAGGGCCTAGTGAGCAGTTCTTC. This gives the protein CASSQEGTGGPSEQFF. The rearrangement uses TRBV4-1 and TRBJ2-1, with 8 bases aligning to TRBD2. The germline V gene has CDR1 MGHRA and CDR2 YSYEKL. The V gene end was trimmed by 0 bases and the J gene end by 9 bases; junction bases not matched to a gene: 10. This CDR3 has 16 amino acids.

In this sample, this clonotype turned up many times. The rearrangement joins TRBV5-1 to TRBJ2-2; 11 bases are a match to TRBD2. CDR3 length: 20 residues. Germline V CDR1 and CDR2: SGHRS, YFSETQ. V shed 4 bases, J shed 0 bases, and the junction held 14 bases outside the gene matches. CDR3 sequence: CASSPGHQLAGGTNTGELFF. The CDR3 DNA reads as TGCGCCAGCAGCCCCGGACACCAGCTAGCGGGAGGTACGAACACCGGGGAGCTGTTTTTT.

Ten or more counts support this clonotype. The CDR3 protein is CASIGVRDTEAFF. As DNA, the CDR3 is TGTGCCAGTATAGGGGTAAGAGACACTGAAGCTTTCTTT. The rearrangement uses TRBV19 and TRBJ1-1; tentatively, D is TRBD1 (5 bases). The CDR3 is 13 residues long. The ends were cut back, 7 bases at V and 3 bases at J, with 12 bases in the middle. CDR1 is LNHDA, CDR2 SQIVND, per germline (reference sequence). Full variable domain (outside the CDR3, taken from reference TRBV19 and TRBJ1-1): DGGITQSPKYLFRKEGQNVTLSCEQNLNHDAMYWYRQDPGQGLRLIYYSQIVNDFQKGDIAEGYSVSREKKESFPLTVTSAQKNPTAFYLCASIGVRDTEAFFGQGTRLTVV.